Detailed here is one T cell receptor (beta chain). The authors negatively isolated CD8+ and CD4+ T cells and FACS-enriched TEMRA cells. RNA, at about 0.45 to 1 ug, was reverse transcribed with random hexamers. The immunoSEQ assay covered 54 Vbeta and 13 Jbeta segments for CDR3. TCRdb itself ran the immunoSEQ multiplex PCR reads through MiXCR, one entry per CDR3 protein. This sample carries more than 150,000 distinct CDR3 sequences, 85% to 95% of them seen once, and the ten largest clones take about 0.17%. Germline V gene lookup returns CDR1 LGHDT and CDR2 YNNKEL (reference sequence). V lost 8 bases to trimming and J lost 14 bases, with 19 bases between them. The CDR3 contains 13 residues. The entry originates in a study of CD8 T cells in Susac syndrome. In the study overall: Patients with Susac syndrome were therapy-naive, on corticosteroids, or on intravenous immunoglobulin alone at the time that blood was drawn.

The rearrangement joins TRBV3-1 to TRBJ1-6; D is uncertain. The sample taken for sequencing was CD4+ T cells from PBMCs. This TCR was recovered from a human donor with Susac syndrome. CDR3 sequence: CASPLTLGGSLHF. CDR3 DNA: TGTGCCAGCCCGTTGACGTTAGGCGGGTCCCTCCACTTT. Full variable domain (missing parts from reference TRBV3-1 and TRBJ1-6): DTAVSQTPKYLVTQMGNDKSIKCEQNLGHDTMYWYKQDSKKFLKIMFSYNNKELIINETVPNRFSPKSPDKAHLNLHINSLELGDSAVYFCASPLTLGGSLHFGNGTRLTVT.